The 30 T cell receptor beta chains below all came from one sample that was sequenced in a study of a mutant IDH1 vaccine in newly diagnosed glioma. Their target antigens are unknown. Time point defined: week 5, during vaccination. Doses of 300 ug of mutant IDH1 20-mer peptide were given with topical imiquimod. Measured with immunoSEQ multiplex PCR; TCRdb has only the in-frame clones, and not every one. Of 45,000 to 60,000 clones listed, around four fifths are singletons. The specimen was PBMCs, collected from a glioma patient whose treatment included an IDH1 peptide vaccine. The receptors derive from a man aged 50-60 years with glioma.

The V gene is TRBV29-1, the J gene TRBJ2-7; TRBD2 matches 8 bases. Germline trimming cut 0 bases from V and 4 bases from J; bases unmatched to any gene: 8. The CDR3 is 15 residues long. Germline loops: CDR1 SQVTM, CDR2 ANQGSEA. CDR3 loop: CSVEEAFGGEYEQYF. CDR3 nucleotide sequence: TGCAGCGTTGAAGAGGCCTTCGGGGGGGAGTACGAGCAGTACTTC.

The J gene is TRBJ1-3, the V gene TRBV2; D uncertain. CDR1 and CDR2 from the germline V gene are SNHLY and FYNNEI. The CDR3 runs 12 residues. V lost 1 base to trimming and J lost 6 bases, with 4 bases between them. This chain's CDR3 is CASSEGENTIYF. The CDR3 region has the DNA TGTGCCAGCAGTGAAGGAGAAAACACCATATATTTT.

In the case of this clone: At one end the junction does not follow the germline gene, possibly because of a read error. The chain employs TRBV19 and TRBJ1-5; 7 bases line up with TRBD1. The CDR3 has 13 amino acids. The germline V gene has CDR1 LNHDA and CDR2 SQIVND (reference sequence). The DNA for the CDR3 is TGTGCCAGTAGGAGAGGGGGCAACCAGCCCCAGCATTTT. Translating it yields CASRRGGNQPQHF. The full variable domain, its missing parts supplied by reference TRBV19 and TRBJ1-5, is DGGITQSPKYLFRKEGQNVTLSCEQNLNHDAMYWYRQDPGQGLRLIYYSQIVNDFQKGDIAEGYSVSREKKESFPLTVTSAQKNPTAFYLCASRRGGNQPQHFGDGTRLSIL.

The chain carries TRBV18 and TRBJ1-2; D not resolved. CDR1 and CDR2 from the germline V gene are KGHSH and LQKENI. The CDR3 consists of 13 residues. Trimming left V 2 bases short and J 8 bases short, with 12 bases between. The chain's CDR3 is CASSPGQDVGYTF. The CDR3 coding sequence is TGTGCCAGCTCACCAGGGCAGGATGTGGGCTACACCTTC.

The gene calls are TRBV20-1 and TRBJ1-4, with no clear D. The CDR3 has 11 residues. From germline, CDR1 is DFQATT and CDR2 SNEGSKA (reference sequence). V was pared by 6 bases and J by 5 bases, with 7 bases between. Here the CDR3 DNA reads TGCAGTGCGTGGGCCAATGAAAAACTGTTTTTT. Translating gives CSAWANEKLFF.

The gene calls are TRBV5-4 and TRBJ1-2, with 9 bases fitting TRBD1. Germline V gene lookup returns CDR1 SGHNT and CDR2 YYREEE (reference sequence). CDR3 length equals 16 residues. Trimming at V came to 4 bases and at J to 6 bases, leaving 13 bases not matched to a gene. The CDR3 sequence: CASSTITGGATDGYTF. The CDR3 DNA sequence: TGTGCCAGCAGCACTATTACAGGGGGCGCGACGGATGGCTACACCTTC.

CDR3 sequence (DNA): TGTGCCGCGTCCCGGGACAGGGGGCTACGGAACACTGAAGCTTTCTTT. This translates into CAASRDRGLRNTEAFF. This sequence joins TRBV6-6 and TRBJ1-1, with 12 nucleotides matching TRBD1. With 11 bases clipped from V and 1 base from J, the junction kept 11 bases outside the gene matches. The CDR3 loop spans 16 amino acids. Germline CDR1 MNHNY, CDR2 SVGAGI (reference sequence).

In DNA, the CDR3 is TGTGCCAGCAGTGAAGACGCGCAAGAGACCCAGTACTTC. It translates to CASSEDAQETQYF. J is TRBJ2-5 and V is TRBV2; the D is unclear. Trimming left V 1 base short and J 2 bases short, with 5 bases between. Germline-derived CDR1 and CDR2 are SNHLY and FYNNEI. The CDR3 is made up of 13 amino acids.

CDR3 loop: CSVRGGRNQPQHF. As DNA, the CDR3 is TGCAGCGTTAGGGGGGGTCGCAATCAGCCCCAGCATTTT. The V and J genes are TRBV29-1 and TRBJ1-5, with a tentative D call TRBD1 (6 bases). V dropped 5 bases and J dropped 2 bases, with 10 bases sitting between them. The germline V gene has CDR1 SQVTM and CDR2 ANQGSEA. This CDR3 contains 13 residues.

J is TRBJ2-7 and V is TRBV7-9; no definite D call. CDR3 size: 13 residues. Germline CDR1 is SEHNR and CDR2 is FQNEAQ (reference sequence). V lost 6 bases and J 3 bases, leaving 12 bases between the germline ends. The CDR3 loop reads CASSPGPGYEQYF. The CDR3 DNA sequence: TGTGCCAGCAGTCCTGGCCCAGGCTACGAGCAGTACTTC.

The rearrangement links TRBV2 to TRBJ2-5, with D perhaps TRBD1 or TRBD2 (5 bases each). Trimming removed 4 bases at V and 3 bases at J, with 12 bases between. The CDR3 covers 14 residues. CDR1 and CDR2 from the germline V gene are SNHLY and FYNNEI. CDR3 protein: CASSAGTLEETQYF. CDR3 DNA: TGTGCCAGCAGTGCTGGGACCCTTGAAGAGACCCAGTACTTC.

The V gene is TRBV28, the J gene TRBJ1-4; D may be TRBD1 (6 bases). This CDR3 is built from 14 residues. The germline V gene has CDR1 MDHEN and CDR2 SYDVKM. V lost 4 bases and J lost 5, with 11 bases in between. CDR3 sequence: CASSSGQKNEKLFF. The CDR3 DNA follows: TGTGCCAGCAGTTCCGGACAGAAAAATGAAAAACTGTTTTTT.

The CDR3 DNA reads as TGTGCCAGCAGGGCACTATTTAACGGGAACACTGAAGCTTTCTTT. Amino acids: CASRALFNGNTEAFF. V gene TRBV28 combines with J gene TRBJ1-1; D uncertain. This CDR3 contains 15 residues. V was shortened by 6 bases and J by 1 base, with 15 bases between the two germline ends. From germline, CDR1 is MDHEN and CDR2 SYDVKM.

This clone occurred once. J is TRBJ2-3 and V is TRBV6-1; no clear D. CDR3 length: 13 amino acids. The germline CDR1 and CDR2 sequences are MNHNS and SASEGT. The V and J ends lost 7 bases and 5 bases respectively, with 13 bases between them. The CDR3 protein is CASTAPSIDTQYF. The CDR3, as DNA: TGTGCCAGCACCGCTCCTAGTATAGATACGCAGTATTTT.

This clone came up once. The V call is TRBV7-2, the J call TRBJ1-4; 10 nucleotides agree with TRBD1. CDR3 size: 15 residues. Trimming took 6 bases from V and 4 from J; bases not matched to a gene: 5. In germline, CDR1 is SGHTA, CDR2 FQGNSA. The CDR3 DNA is TGTGCCAGCAGTGACAGGGGGCTGGGTAATGAAAAACTGTTTTTT. It encodes CASSDRGLGNEKLFF.

The chain is built from TRBV6-5 and TRBJ1-2; 8 positions agree with TRBD1. The CDR3 runs to 13 residues. The junction had 5 bases not matched to a gene; V was cut back by 5 bases and J by 6 bases. Germline V CDR1 and CDR2: MNHEY, SVGAGI. The CDR3 here is CASSPTGANGYTF. CDR3 sequence (DNA): TGTGCCAGCAGTCCGACAGGGGCGAATGGCTACACCTTC.

The chain is built from TRBV11-3 and TRBJ2-1, with 13 bases fitting TRBD2. This CDR3 has 15 residues. V shed 4 bases, J shed 6 bases, and the junction held 3 bases outside the gene matches. The germline gives CDR1 SGHNT, CDR2 YENEEA. Here the CDR3 DNA reads TGTGCCAGCAGCTCTACTAGCGGGGGGGGCAATGAGCAGTTCTTC. It encodes CASSSTSGGGNEQFF.

The V call is TRBV29-1, the J call TRBJ2-6; the D is unclear. CDR3 size: 15 residues. Germline CDR1 reads SQVTM; CDR2 reads ANQGSEA. The V gene lost 7 bases and the J gene lost 1 base, with 14 bases spanning the gap. CDR3 coding DNA: TGCAGCGCCCGAGAATTTGGTTCTGGGGCCAACGTCCTGACTTTC. Translating gives CSAREFGSGANVLTF.

The count of this clone is one. The J gene is TRBJ2-3, the V gene TRBV7-9, with no clear D. From germline, CDR1 is SEHNR and CDR2 FQNEAQ (reference sequence). The length of the CDR3 is 12 residues. Trimming removed 5 bases from V and 5 bases from J, with 8 bases in between. The CDR3 protein is CASSLRLDTQYF. In DNA form, the CDR3 reads TGTGCCAGCAGCCTTAGGCTAGATACGCAGTATTTT.

The chain combines TRBV9 with TRBJ1-2; no clear D gene. Germline-derived CDR1 and CDR2 are SGDLS and YYNGEE. The CDR3 sequence is 14 residues long. Trimming removed 0 bases from V and 8 bases from J, with 14 bases in between. The CDR3 sequence: CASSVGGPSGGYTF. As DNA, the CDR3 is TGTGCCAGCAGCGTAGGAGGGCCCTCGGGGGGCTACACCTTC. Full variable domain (remainder filled in from reference TRBV9 and TRBJ1-2): DSGVTQTPKHLITATGQRVTLRCSPRSGDLSVYWYQQSLDQGLQFLIQYYNGEERAKGNILERFSAQQFPDLHSELNLSSLELGDSALYFCASSVGGPSGGYTFGSGTRLTVV.

V gene TRBV30 combines with J gene TRBJ1-2, with D maybe TRBD1 (6 bases). The CDR3 extends over 12 amino acids. Trimming cost V 2 bases and J 8 bases, with 12 bases left between them. Germline V lookup: CDR1 GTSNPN, CDR2 SVGIG (reference sequence). CDR3 in amino acids: CAWSLLGGGYTF. CDR3 nucleotide sequence: TGTGCCTGGAGTCTTCTGGGGGGCGGCTACACCTTC.

The rearrangement uses TRBV5-1 and TRBJ1-6; D is unclear. Germline CDR1 reads SGHRS; CDR2 reads YFSETQ. The V end lost 4 bases, the J end lost 0 bases, and 5 bases lay between the germline ends. This CDR3 has 14 amino acids. CDR3 protein: CASSQSSYNSPLHF. The CDR3, as DNA: TGCGCCAGCAGCCAGAGCTCCTATAATTCACCCCTCCACTTT.

This clone was found a few times. The V and J genes are TRBV29-1 and TRBJ2-1; 9 nucleotides align to TRBD2. V shed 7 bases, J shed 10 bases, and the junction held 11 bases outside the gene matches. CDR1 is SQVTM and CDR2 is ANQGSEA in the germline V gene. The CDR3 covers 13 residues. In DNA, the CDR3 is TGCAGCGCCCCCCCGCGGGGGGGTGGAGAGCAGTTCTTC. Protein: CSAPPRGGGEQFF.

V usage is TRBV15 and J usage is TRBJ1-1, with TRBD1 matching 9 bases. The CDR3 contains 14 residues. The germline gives CDR1 LNHNV, CDR2 YYDKDF (reference sequence). J lost 8 bases, V lost 2 bases, and 6 bases had no gene match. The CDR3: CATSRLGQGAEAFF. In DNA form, the CDR3 reads TGTGCCACCAGCAGACTGGGACAGGGTGCAGAAGCTTTCTTT.

With regard to this clone: Other DNA sequences in this specimen translate into the identical CDR3. The CDR3 loop is CASSLSGGELFF. As DNA, the CDR3 is TGTGCCAGCAGCTTGTCCGGGGGGGAGCTGTTTTTT. The chain uses TRBV7-3 and TRBJ2-2; no firm D call. Germline-derived CDR1 and CDR2 are SGHTA and FQGTGA. The V end lost 3 bases, the J end lost 8 bases, and 7 bases lay between the germline ends. The CDR3 has 12 residues.

This chain uses TRBV11-2 with TRBJ1-2, with D maybe TRBD1 (6 bases). The V and J ends lost 4 bases and 9 bases respectively, with 24 bases between them. The V gene's germline CDR1 is SGHAT and CDR2 FQNNGV. This CDR3 is 16 amino acids long. CDR3 DNA sequence: TGTGCCAGCAGCTATCCCGGGACAATGGCTGATGATAGCTACACCTTC. Encoded protein: CASSYPGTMADDSYTF.

CDR3 DNA sequence: TGTGCCGGAGGGGGAGTCGGAGAGACCCAGTACTTC. This translates into CAGGGVGETQYF. The gene calls are TRBV6-6 and TRBJ2-5, with D perhaps given as TRBD1 or TRBD2 (6 bases each). CDR1 and CDR2 from the germline V gene are MNHNY and SVGAGI (reference sequence). CDR3 size: 12 residues. The germline V and J ends were trimmed by 11 bases and 4 bases, with 14 bases remaining between them.

This chain connects TRBV9 to TRBJ2-7; the match to TRBD1 covers 7 bases. CDR1 SGDLS and CDR2 YYNGEE come from the germline V gene. This CDR3 has 16 amino acids. V trimming: 0 bases; J trimming: 0 bases; junction bases outside the gene matches: 6. CDR3 in amino acids: CASSVGGRGSSYEQYF. The CDR3, as DNA: TGTGCCAGCAGCGTAGGCGGCAGGGGGAGCTCCTACGAGCAGTACTTC.

The rearrangement joins TRBV14 to TRBJ1-4, with unresolved D. V lost 1 base and J lost 8, with 14 bases in between. From germline, CDR1 is SGHDN and CDR2 FVKESK. The CDR3 has 15 residues. The chain's CDR3 is CASSQARARREKLFF. The CDR3 DNA sequence: TGTGCCAGCAGCCAAGCGCGGGCAAGGAGGGAAAAACTGTTTTTT. The full variable domain, in which reference TRBV14 and TRBJ1-4 provide the parts outside the CDR3, is EAGVTQFPSHSVIEKGQTVTLRCDPISGHDNLYWYRRVMGKEIKFLLHFVKESKQDESGMPNNRFLAERTGGTYSTLKVQPAELEDSGVYFCASSQARARREKLFFGSGTQLSVL.

The chain carries TRBV6-1 and TRBJ1-1, with D perhaps TRBD1 (6 bases). The CDR3 contains 16 residues. Germline V lookup: CDR1 MNHNS, CDR2 SASEGT. The germline V and J ends were trimmed by 3 bases and 4 bases, with 18 bases remaining between them. The CDR3 DNA sequence: TGTGCCAGCAGTGACGGCACTCAGGGGAGGACCACTGAAGCTTTCTTT. Its translation is CASSDGTQGRTTEAFF.